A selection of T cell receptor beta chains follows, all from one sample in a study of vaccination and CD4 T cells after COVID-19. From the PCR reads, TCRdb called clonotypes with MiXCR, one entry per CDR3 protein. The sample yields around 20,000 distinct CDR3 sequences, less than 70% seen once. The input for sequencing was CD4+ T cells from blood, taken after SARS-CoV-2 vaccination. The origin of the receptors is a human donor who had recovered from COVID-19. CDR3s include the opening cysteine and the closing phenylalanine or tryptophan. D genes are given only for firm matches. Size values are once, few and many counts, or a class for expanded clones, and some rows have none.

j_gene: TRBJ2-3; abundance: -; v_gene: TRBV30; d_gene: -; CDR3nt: TGTGCCTGGACTGGGGGGAGCACAGATACGCAGTATTTT; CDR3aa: CAWTGGSTDTQYF
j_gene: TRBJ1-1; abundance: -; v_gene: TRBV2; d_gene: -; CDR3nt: TGTGCCAGCAAGTACCGGGGGGGGCGCGCCACTGAAGCTTTCTTT; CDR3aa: CASKYRGGRATEAFF
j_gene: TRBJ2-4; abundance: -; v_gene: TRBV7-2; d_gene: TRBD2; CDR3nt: TGTGCCAGCAGCTTAGCGCTAACGACTAGCGGGAGTTTGAACATTCAGTACTTC; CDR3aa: CASSLALTTSGSLNIQYF
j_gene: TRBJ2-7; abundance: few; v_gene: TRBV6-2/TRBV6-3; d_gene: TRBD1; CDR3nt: TGTGCCAGCGTAAGAGAAGGGGACAGAACCTACGAGCAGTACTTC; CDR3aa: CASVREGDRTYEQYF
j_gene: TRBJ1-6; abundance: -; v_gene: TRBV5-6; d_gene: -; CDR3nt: TGTGCCAGCAGCTTGAGATGGTACCCCGCAGGGAGCTCACCCCTCCACTTT; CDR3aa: CASSLRWYPAGSSPLHF
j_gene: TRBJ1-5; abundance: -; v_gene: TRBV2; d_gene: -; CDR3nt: TGTGCCAGCAAAGCCCAGGGGATAGGAAATCAGCCCCAGCATTTT; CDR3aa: CASKAQGIGNQPQHF
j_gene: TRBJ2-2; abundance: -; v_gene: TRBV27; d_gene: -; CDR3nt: TGTGCCAGCAGTAGAAACACCGGGGAGCTGTTTTTT; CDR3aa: CASSRNTGELFF
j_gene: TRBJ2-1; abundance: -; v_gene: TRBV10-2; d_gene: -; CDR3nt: TGCGCCAGCAGTGTATATTCTAGCGCAGGCTACAATGAGCAGTTCTTC; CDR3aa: CASSVYSSAGYNEQFF
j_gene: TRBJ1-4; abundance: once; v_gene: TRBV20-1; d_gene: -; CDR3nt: TGCAGTGCTAGAGATCAAGGGGCACGACTGTTTTTT; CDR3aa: CSARDQGARLFF
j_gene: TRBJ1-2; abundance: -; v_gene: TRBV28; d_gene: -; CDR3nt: TGTGCCAGCAGTTCTGTCTATGGCTACACCTTC; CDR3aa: CASSSVYGYTF
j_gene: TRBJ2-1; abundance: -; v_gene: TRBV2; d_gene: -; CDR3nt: TGTGCCAGCAGGCAGGATTACAATGAGCAGTTCTTC; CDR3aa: CASRQDYNEQFF
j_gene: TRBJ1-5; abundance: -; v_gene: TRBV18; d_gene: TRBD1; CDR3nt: TGTGCCAGCTCACATGGGGACAGGGGGTTGGATCAGCCCCAGCATTTT; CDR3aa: CASSHGDRGLDQPQHF
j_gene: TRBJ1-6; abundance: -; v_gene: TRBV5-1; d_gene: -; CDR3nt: TGCGCCAGCAGGGCCACCCCGGCGGAGAATTCACCCCTCCACTTT; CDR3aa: CASRATPAENSPLHF
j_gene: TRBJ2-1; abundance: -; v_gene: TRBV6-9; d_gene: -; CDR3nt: TGTGCCAGCAGTTTTGACTTGAATCTCGATGAGCAGTTCTTC; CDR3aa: CASSFDLNLDEQFF
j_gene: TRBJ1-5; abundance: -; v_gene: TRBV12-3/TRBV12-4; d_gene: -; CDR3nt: TGTGCCAGCAGCCAGACAGGCCAGCCCCAGCATTTT; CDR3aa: CASSQTGQPQHF
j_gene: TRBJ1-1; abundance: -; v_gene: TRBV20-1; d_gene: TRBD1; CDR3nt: TGCAGTGAGTTGGGACAGATGAACACTGAAGCTTTCTTT; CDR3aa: CSELGQMNTEAFF
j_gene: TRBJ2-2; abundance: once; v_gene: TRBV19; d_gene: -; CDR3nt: TGTGCCAGTAGTATGGAGAGACCGGCGGCCGGGGAGCTGTTTTTT; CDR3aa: CASSMERPAAGELFF
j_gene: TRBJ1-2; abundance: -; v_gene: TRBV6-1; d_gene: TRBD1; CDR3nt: TGTGCTACAGGACAGGCCTATGGCTACACCTTC; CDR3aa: CATGQAYGYTF
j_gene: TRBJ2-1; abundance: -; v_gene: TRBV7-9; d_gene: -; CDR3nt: TGTGCCAGCAGCTTGTTGGGGCCCAATGAGCAGTTCTTC; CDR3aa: CASSLLGPNEQFF
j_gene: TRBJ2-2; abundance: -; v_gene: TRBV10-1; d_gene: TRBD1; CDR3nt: TGCGCCAGCTCGCGGGACAGGGGGCAAACCGGGGAGCTGTTTTTT; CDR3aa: CASSRDRGQTGELFF
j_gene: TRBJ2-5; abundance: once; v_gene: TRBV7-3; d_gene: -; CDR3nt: TGTGCCAGCAGCCGGGACTGGCAAGAGACCCAGTACTTC; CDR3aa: CASSRDWQETQYF
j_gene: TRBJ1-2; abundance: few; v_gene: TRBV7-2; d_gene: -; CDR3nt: TGTGCCAGCAGCCCCGGATCCCAGAATGGCTACACCTTC; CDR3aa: CASSPGSQNGYTF
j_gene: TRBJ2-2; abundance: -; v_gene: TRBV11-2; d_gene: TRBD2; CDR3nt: TGTGCCAGCAGCCTGACAGCGCGGCAGGGAGCGGGAGGGACCGGGGAGCTGTTTTTT; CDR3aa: CASSLTARQGAGGTGELFF
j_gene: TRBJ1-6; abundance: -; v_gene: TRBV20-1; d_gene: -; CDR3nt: TGCAGTGCTAGAGTGGGTATTGTGGGCTCCTATAATTCACCCCTCCACTTT; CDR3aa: CSARVGIVGSYNSPLHF
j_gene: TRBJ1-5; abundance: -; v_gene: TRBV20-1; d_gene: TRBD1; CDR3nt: TGCAGTGCTAGAAATCAGGGGGAGGCAAATCAGCCCCAGCATTTT; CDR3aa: CSARNQGEANQPQHF
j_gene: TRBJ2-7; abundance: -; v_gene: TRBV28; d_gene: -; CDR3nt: TGTGCCAGCAGCGTACAGAGCGGGTCCTACGAGCAGTACTTC; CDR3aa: CASSVQSGSYEQYF
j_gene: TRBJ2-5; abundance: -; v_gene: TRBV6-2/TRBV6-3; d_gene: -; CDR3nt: TGTGCCAGCAGTCGCAGGTCCGGGACCCCGCCTCGGGAGACCCAGTACTTC; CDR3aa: CASSRRSGTPPRETQYF
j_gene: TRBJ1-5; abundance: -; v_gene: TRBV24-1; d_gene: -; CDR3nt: TGTGCCACCAGTGGTGGGGTTCTCAATCAGCCCCAGCATTTT; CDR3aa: CATSGGVLNQPQHF
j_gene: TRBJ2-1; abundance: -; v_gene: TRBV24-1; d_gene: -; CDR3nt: TGTGCCACCAGTGTATCAGGGGTCGCCTACAATGAGCAGTTCTTC; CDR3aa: CATSVSGVAYNEQFF